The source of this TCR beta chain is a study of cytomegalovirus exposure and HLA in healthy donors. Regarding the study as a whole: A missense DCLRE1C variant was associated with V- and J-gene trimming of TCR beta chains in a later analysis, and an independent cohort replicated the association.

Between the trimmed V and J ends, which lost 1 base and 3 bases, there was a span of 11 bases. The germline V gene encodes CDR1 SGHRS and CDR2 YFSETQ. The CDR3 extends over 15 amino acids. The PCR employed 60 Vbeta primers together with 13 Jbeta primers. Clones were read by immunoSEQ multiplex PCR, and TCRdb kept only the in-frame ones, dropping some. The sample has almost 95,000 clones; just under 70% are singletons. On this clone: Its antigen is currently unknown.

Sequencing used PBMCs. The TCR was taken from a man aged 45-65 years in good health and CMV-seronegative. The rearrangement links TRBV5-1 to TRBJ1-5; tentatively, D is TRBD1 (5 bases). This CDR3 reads CASSLSDRTNQPQHF. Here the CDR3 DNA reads TGCGCCAGCAGCTTGTCTGACAGAACCAATCAGCCCCAGCATTTT.